This T cell receptor beta chain was captured by sequencing in a study of naive and memory T cell subsets. Points from the study as a whole: TCR counts from RNA may reflect activation-linked expression changes.

CDR1 and CDR2 (germline): SQVTM, ANQGSEA. The CDR3 covers 13 residues. Remarks on this clonotype: The antigen is unknown.

Both TRBC1 and TRBC2 were covered by a beta constant-region primer of two equimolar oligonucleotides. Via MiXCR, TCRdb re-called the UMI-ligation and nested PCR reads, giving one row per CDR3 protein. This table has roughly 140,000 distinct CDR3 sequences, over 15% appearing once. J is TRBJ2-3 and V is TRBV29-1, with 13 bases aligning to TRBD2. The sequenced sample consisted of naive CD4+ T cells from blood. This receptor was identified in a human donor in good health. The CDR3, as DNA: TGCAGGGCCGGGACTAGCGGGGCAGATACGCAGTATTTT. Protein: CRAGTSGADTQYF.